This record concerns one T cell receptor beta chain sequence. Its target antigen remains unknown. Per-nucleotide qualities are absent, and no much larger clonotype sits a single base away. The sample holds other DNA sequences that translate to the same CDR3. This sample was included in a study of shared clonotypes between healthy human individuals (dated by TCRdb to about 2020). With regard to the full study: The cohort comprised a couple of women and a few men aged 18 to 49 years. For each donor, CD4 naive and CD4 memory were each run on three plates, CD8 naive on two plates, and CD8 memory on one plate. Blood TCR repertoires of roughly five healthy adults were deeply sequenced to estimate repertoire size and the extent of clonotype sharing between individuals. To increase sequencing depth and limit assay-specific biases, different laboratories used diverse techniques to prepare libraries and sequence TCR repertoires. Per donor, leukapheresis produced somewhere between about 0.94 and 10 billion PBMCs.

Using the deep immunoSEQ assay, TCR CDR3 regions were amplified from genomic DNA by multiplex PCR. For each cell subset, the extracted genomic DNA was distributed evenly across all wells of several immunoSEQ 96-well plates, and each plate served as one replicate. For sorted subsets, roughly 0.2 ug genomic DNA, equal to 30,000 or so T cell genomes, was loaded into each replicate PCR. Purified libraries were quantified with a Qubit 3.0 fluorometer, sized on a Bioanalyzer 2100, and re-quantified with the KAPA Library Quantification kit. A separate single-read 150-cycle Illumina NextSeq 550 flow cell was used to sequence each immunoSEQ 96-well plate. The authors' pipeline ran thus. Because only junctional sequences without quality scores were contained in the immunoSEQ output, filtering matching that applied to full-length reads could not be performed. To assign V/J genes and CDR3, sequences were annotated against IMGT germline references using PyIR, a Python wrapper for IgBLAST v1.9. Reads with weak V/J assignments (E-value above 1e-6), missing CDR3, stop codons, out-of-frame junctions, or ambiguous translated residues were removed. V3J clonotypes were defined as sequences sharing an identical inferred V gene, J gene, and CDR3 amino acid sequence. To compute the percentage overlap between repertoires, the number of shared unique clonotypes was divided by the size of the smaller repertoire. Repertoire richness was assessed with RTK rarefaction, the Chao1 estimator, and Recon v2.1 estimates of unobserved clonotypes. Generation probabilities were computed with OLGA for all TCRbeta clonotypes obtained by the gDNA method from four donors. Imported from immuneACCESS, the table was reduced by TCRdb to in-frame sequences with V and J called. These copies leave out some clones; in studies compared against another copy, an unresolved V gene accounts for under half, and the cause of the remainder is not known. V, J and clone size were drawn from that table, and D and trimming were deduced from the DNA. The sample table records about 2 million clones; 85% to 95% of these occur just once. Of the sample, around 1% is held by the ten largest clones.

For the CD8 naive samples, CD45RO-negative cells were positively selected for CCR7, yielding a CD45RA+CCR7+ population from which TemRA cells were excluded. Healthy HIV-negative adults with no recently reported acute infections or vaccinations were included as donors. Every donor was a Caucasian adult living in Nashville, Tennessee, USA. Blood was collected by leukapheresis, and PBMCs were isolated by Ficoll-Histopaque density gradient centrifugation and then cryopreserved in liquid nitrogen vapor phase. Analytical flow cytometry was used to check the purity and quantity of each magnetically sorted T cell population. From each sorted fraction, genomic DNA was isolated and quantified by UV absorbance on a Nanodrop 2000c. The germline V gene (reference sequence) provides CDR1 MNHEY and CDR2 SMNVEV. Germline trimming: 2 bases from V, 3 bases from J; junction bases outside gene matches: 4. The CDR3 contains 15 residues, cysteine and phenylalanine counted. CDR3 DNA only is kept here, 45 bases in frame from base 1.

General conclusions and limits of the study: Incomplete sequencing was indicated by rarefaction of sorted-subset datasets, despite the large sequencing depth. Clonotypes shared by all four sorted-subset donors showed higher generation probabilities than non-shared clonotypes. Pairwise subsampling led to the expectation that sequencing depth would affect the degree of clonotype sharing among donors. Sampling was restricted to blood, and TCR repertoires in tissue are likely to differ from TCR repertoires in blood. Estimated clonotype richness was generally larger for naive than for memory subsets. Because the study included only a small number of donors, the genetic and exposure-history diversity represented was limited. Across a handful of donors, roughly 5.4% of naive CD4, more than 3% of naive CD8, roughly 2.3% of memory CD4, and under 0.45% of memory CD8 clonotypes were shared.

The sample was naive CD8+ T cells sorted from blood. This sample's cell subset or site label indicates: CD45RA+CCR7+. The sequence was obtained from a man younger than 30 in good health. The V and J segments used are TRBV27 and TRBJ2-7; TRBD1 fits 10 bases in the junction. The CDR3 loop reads CASSLVGTGDYEQYF. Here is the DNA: TGTGCCAGCAGTTTAGTAGGGACAGGGGACTACGAGCAGTACTTC.